These 29 T cell receptor beta chains were all obtained from the same sample, sequenced in a study of blood T cell repertoires in COVID-19 (TCRdb year 2020). The protocol used for the library was the immunoSEQ multiplex PCR assay. In its TCRdb copy, this immuneACCESS table keeps in-frame sequences only and misses some clones. Where compared with another copy, unresolved V genes explain less than half of these, and the others have no known cause. This sample gives about 120,000 clones in total; roughly three quarters of them show up just once. The ten largest clones capture 6.5% to 9% of the sample. Sample: peripheral blood. The receptors stem from a human donor in a cohort sampled during active COVID-19.

A few counts support this clone. The rearrangement uses TRBV27 and TRBJ1-3, with D perhaps TRBD1 (5 bases). Germline CDR1 MNHEY, CDR2 SMNVEV (reference sequence). The CDR3 length is 15 residues. Trimming pared 4 bases from V and 0 bases from J, leaving 10 bases between. CDR3: CASSSTGLSGNTIYF. The CDR3 DNA sequence: TGTGCCAGCAGTTCCACAGGTCTCTCTGGAAACACCATATATTTT.

V gene TRBV6-5 combines with J gene TRBJ2-7, with D possibly matching TRBD1 (6 bases). The germline CDR1 and CDR2 sequences are MNHEY and SVGAGI. Between the trimmed V and J ends, which lost 7 bases and 6 bases, there was a span of 10 bases. The CDR3 contains 11 residues. The CDR3 bases are TGTGCCAGCATGAACAGGGCCGAGCAGTACTTC. It specifies CASMNRAEQYF.

The V gene is TRBV21-1, the J gene TRBJ2-7; TRBD1, the D gene given by the table, was not confirmed from the DNA. TRBV21-1 is a pseudogene segment. The length of the CDR3 is 12 residues. The CDR3 reads CASGDRGHEQYF. Written as DNA, the CDR3 is TGTGCCAGCGGGGACAGGGGCCACGAGCAGTACTTC.

V and J are TRBV15 and TRBJ1-1; TRBD1 aligns across 7 bases. Per germline, CDR1 LNHNV and CDR2 YYDKDF (reference sequence). The CDR3 totals 15 residues. Trimming removed 0 bases from V and 9 bases from J; junction bases left unmatched: 10. The CDR3 DNA reads as TGTGCCACCAGCAGAGATCTGGGGACAGTCGTTAAAGCTTTCTTT. Translating gives CATSRDLGTVVKAFF.

V gene TRBV6-6 combines with J gene TRBJ2-7; D call uncertain. The V gene's germline CDR1 is MNHNY and CDR2 SVGAGI (reference sequence). The CDR3 is 11 amino acids. V was clipped by 2 bases and J by 9 bases, with 8 bases between them. The CDR3: CASSYLVGQYF. CDR3 nucleotide sequence: TGTGCCAGCAGTTACCTAGTGGGGCAGTACTTC.

The gene calls are TRBV11-2 and TRBJ2-7, with TRBD1 matching over 10 bases. Germline trimming cut 4 bases from V and 1 base from J; bases unmatched to any gene: 4. CDR3 length: 15 residues. The germline gives CDR1 SGHAT, CDR2 FQNNGV. CDR3 region: CASSSMDRGSYEQYF. The CDR3 bases are TGTGCCAGCAGCTCGATGGACAGGGGGTCCTACGAGCAGTACTTC.

This clone has just a few counts. V is TRBV19 and J is TRBJ1-1; possibly TRBD1 for D (6 bases). Trimming cost V 2 bases and J 10 bases, with 17 bases left between them. The CDR3 runs 14 residues. CDR1 and CDR2 from the germline V gene are LNHDA and SQIVND (reference sequence). Here the CDR3 reads CASSIQQGGLGAFF. In DNA, the CDR3 is TGTGCCAGTAGTATACAACAGGGAGGGCTGGGAGCTTTCTTT. The full variable domain, rest sourced from reference TRBV19 and TRBJ1-1, is DGGITQSPKYLFRKEGQNVTLSCEQNLNHDAMYWYRQDPGQGLRLIYYSQIVNDFQKGDIAEGYSVSREKKESFPLTVTSAQKNPTAFYLCASSIQQGGLGAFFGQGTRLTVV.

This clone was counted between two and nine times. The CDR3 region is CSASLAGTHYEQYF. The CDR3 DNA is TGCAGTGCTAGTCTAGCGGGAACGCACTACGAGCAGTACTTC. The chain uses TRBV20-1 and TRBJ2-7; 9 nucleotides align to TRBD2. CDR3 length equals 14 residues. The junction had 6 bases not matched to a gene; V was cut back by 3 bases and J by 3 bases. The V gene's germline CDR1 is DFQATT and CDR2 SNEGSKA (reference sequence).

This chain joins TRBV19 and TRBJ2-7; 10 bases are shared with TRBD2. The CDR3 is 14 amino acids. V lost 3 bases to trimming and J lost 7 bases; unmatched junction nucleotides: 6. The germline V gene has CDR1 LNHDA and CDR2 SQIVND (reference sequence). CDR3 in DNA: TGTGCCAGTAGTATCTTAGCGGGAGGTGGAGAGCAGTACTTC. Translated, it gives CASSILAGGGEQYF.

The chain is built from TRBV9 and TRBJ2-7, with D uncertain. The CDR3 totals 13 residues. Trimming removed 0 bases from V and 6 bases from J, with 10 bases in between. Germline V gene lookup returns CDR1 SGDLS and CDR2 YYNGEE. The CDR3 reads CASSVAPSGEQYF. CDR3 DNA sequence: TGTGCCAGCAGCGTAGCCCCCAGTGGCGAGCAGTACTTC.

The chain links TRBV27 to TRBJ2-7; 7 nucleotides agree with TRBD1. The V segment lost 0 bases and the J segment 7 bases; nucleotides outside the gene matches: 9. CDR3 size: 15 residues. CDR1 is MNHEY and CDR2 is SMNVEV in the germline V gene (reference sequence). The CDR3 protein is CASSLSYRGSGEQYF. CDR3 coding DNA: TGTGCCAGCAGTTTATCGTACAGGGGTTCAGGAGAGCAGTACTTC.

The chain uses TRBV6-4 and TRBJ2-3; 10 bases agree with TRBD2. V lost 0 bases, J lost 4 bases, and 7 bases stayed unmatched. The CDR3 spans 17 residues. The germline CDR1 and CDR2 sequences are MRHNA and SNTAGT. In nucleotides, the CDR3 is TGTGCCAGCAGTGACTCAACGGCTAGCGGGAGCCCAGATACGCAGTATTTT. Translated: CASSDSTASGSPDTQYF.

The rearrangement joins TRBV4-1 to TRBJ2-7, with 13 positions matching TRBD2. The CDR3 runs to 16 residues. In germline, CDR1 is MGHRA, CDR2 YSYEKL. J lost 0 bases, V lost 4 bases, and 3 bases had no gene match. The CDR3, as DNA: TGCGCCAGCAGCCTCGGGACTAGCGGGAACTCCTACGAGCAGTACTTC. Its protein is CASSLGTSGNSYEQYF.

The chain joins TRBV18 to TRBJ1-4; TRBD1 matches 8 bases. The CDR3 extends over 16 amino acids. Germline lookup yields CDR1 KGHSH and CDR2 LQKENI. V trimming: 1 base; J trimming: 6 bases; junction bases outside the gene matches: 7. CDR3 region: CASSPQYGTGDEKLFF. In nucleotides, the CDR3 is TGTGCCAGCTCACCACAGTACGGGACAGGAGATGAAAAACTGTTTTTT.

The chain has TRBV30 and TRBJ2-7; 7 nucleotides line up with TRBD1. Germline loops: CDR1 GTSNPN, CDR2 SVGIG (reference sequence). The V gene end was trimmed by 3 bases and the J gene end by 5 bases; junction bases not matched to a gene: 7. The CDR3 length is 13 residues. CDR3 sequence (DNA): TGTGCCTGGAGGGGACAGCGGCAGGACGAGCAGTACTTC. Its translation is CAWRGQRQDEQYF.

This chain joins TRBV3-1 (or the pseudogene TRBV3-2) and TRBJ1-1; maybe TRBD1 (5 bases). Per germline, CDR1 LGHDT and CDR2 YNNKEL (reference sequence). V shed 1 base and J shed 5 bases, with 11 bases lying between them. The CDR3 is made up of 14 amino acids. The CDR3: CASSQAGGETEAFF. The CDR3 region has the DNA TGTGCCAGCAGCCAAGCGGGAGGGGAAACTGAAGCTTTCTTT.

The chain's CDR3 is CASSREAQPQHF. CDR3 DNA sequence: TGTGCCAGCAGCCGCGAGGCTCAGCCCCAGCATTTT. J is TRBJ1-5 and V is TRBV12-3 or TRBV12-4; D is uncertain. CDR3 length: 12 amino acids. V was pared by 6 bases and J by 6 bases, with 9 bases between.

V and J are TRBV10-3 and TRBJ2-7; the match to TRBD1 covers 8 bases. The junction had 6 bases not matched to a gene; V was cut back by 11 bases and J by 3 bases. The CDR3 length is 12 residues. CDR1 ENHRY and CDR2 SYGVKD come from the germline V gene. In DNA form, the CDR3 reads TGTGCCGCCAGGGGGCAGTACTACGAGCAGTACTTC. Residues: CAARGQYYEQYF.

The V and J genes are TRBV15 and TRBJ1-2; 7 positions agree with TRBD1. This CDR3 is built from 14 residues. The V gene end was trimmed by 2 bases and the J gene end by 1 base; junction bases not matched to a gene: 1. Germline lookup yields CDR1 LNHNV and CDR2 YYDKDF (reference sequence). The CDR3 DNA is TGTGCCACCAGCAGACCAGGGGGTAACTATGGCTACACCTTC. This sequence encodes CATSRPGGNYGYTF.

The V call is TRBV19, the J call TRBJ2-2; 8 bases line up with TRBD2. Losses at the gene ends were 10 bases for V and 5 bases for J; bases not matched to a gene: 12. The CDR3 runs to 15 residues. CDR1 LNHDA and CDR2 SQIVND come from the germline V gene (reference sequence). The CDR3 region has the DNA TGTGCCACCCCGGGCGAGAGCGGGGGTACCGGGGAGCTGTTTTTT. It yields the protein CATPGESGGTGELFF.

This sequence joins TRBV12-2 and TRBJ2-5; the table calls TRBD1, which could not be checked here. TRBV12-2 is listed as a pseudogene. This CDR3 contains 17 residues. DNA for the CDR3: TGTGCAAGTCGCAAAGGCGGGCCAGGGGTCCCTCAAGAGACCCAGTACTTC. It translates to CASRKGGPGVPQETQYF.

This chain joins TRBV5-4 and TRBJ2-7, with TRBD2 matching 8 bases. Germline V lookup: CDR1 SGHNT, CDR2 YYREEE (reference sequence). The trim removed 4 bases at V and 1 base at J, leaving 4 bases unmatched. The CDR3 covers 14 residues. The CDR3, as DNA: TGTGCCAGCAGCCGGGAGGGAGGGTCCTACGAGCAGTACTTC. Protein sequence: CASSREGGSYEQYF.

CDR3 sequence (DNA): TGCGCCAGCAGCTCGGGACTAGCGGGAGAAAGGGAAGAGACCCAGTACTTC. The encoded protein is CASSSGLAGEREETQYF. The V call is TRBV5-1, the J call TRBJ2-5; 14 bases map to TRBD2. Germline CDR1 SGHRS, CDR2 YFSETQ. CDR3 length: 17 residues. V was clipped by 3 bases and J by 3 bases; unmatched bases: 7.

This clone came up a few times. This chain joins TRBV5-6 and TRBJ2-7; D unresolved. The germline V and J ends were trimmed by 5 bases and 2 bases, with 11 bases remaining between them. CDR1 and CDR2 (germline): SGHDT, YYEEEE. The CDR3 length is 13 residues. This chain's CDR3 is CASSKTATYEQYF. The CDR3 nucleotides read TGTGCCAGCAGTAAAACAGCTACCTACGAGCAGTACTTC.

V usage is TRBV11-3 and J usage is TRBJ2-7; 7 bases align to TRBD1. The trim removed 5 bases at V and 2 bases at J, leaving 3 bases unmatched. The CDR3 is 13 residues long. CDR1 is SGHNT, CDR2 YENEEA, per germline. For the CDR3, the DNA is TGTGCCAGCAGCCGGACAGGAGCCTACGAGCAGTACTTC. As protein: CASSRTGAYEQYF.

This clone was detected a few times. The genes are TRBV6-1 and TRBJ2-3; TRBD2 matches 7 bases. J gave up 4 bases and V 1 base, and 5 bases lay outside the gene matches. Germline loops: CDR1 MNHNS, CDR2 SASEGT. The CDR3 has 15 residues. CDR3 in amino acids: CASSEDSSGADTQYF. In DNA form, the CDR3 reads TGTGCCAGCAGTGAAGATTCTAGCGGTGCAGATACGCAGTATTTT.

The chain uses TRBV13 and TRBJ2-7, with D perhaps TRBD1 (5 bases). The CDR3 is made up of 16 amino acids. Trimming pared 4 bases from V and 7 bases from J, leaving 23 bases between. Germline V CDR1 and CDR2: PRHDT, FYEKMQ (reference sequence). The CDR3 DNA reads TGTGCCAGCAGCTCTTCGCTGGGGCAGGCCCAGCGAGAGCAGTACTTC. This gives the protein CASSSSLGQAQREQYF.

The chain joins TRBV11-2 to TRBJ2-7; the match to TRBD2 covers 8 bases. The junction had 8 bases not matched to a gene; V was cut back by 5 bases and J by 5 bases. Germline V CDR1 and CDR2: SGHAT, FQNNGV. The length of the CDR3 is 14 residues. The CDR3 loop is CASSPGGAGHEQYF. CDR3 nucleotide sequence: TGTGCCAGCAGCCCGGGAGGGGCAGGGCACGAGCAGTACTTC.

The chain's CDR3 is CASSPAELAGEDTQYF. CDR3 DNA: TGTGCCAGCAGCCCAGCGGAACTAGCGGGAGAGGATACGCAGTATTTT. The genes are TRBV9 and TRBJ2-3, with 11 bases that match TRBD2. This CDR3 has 16 amino acids. V shed 4 bases and J 6 bases; nucleotides not matched to a gene: 10. The germline V gene encodes CDR1 SGDLS and CDR2 YYNGEE. The whole variable domain, filled in from reference TRBV9 and TRBJ2-3, reads DSGVTQTPKHLITATGQRVTLRCSPRSGDLSVYWYQQSLDQGLQFLIQYYNGEERAKGNILERFSAQQFPDLHSELNLSSLELGDSALYFCASSPAELAGEDTQYFGPGTRLTVL.